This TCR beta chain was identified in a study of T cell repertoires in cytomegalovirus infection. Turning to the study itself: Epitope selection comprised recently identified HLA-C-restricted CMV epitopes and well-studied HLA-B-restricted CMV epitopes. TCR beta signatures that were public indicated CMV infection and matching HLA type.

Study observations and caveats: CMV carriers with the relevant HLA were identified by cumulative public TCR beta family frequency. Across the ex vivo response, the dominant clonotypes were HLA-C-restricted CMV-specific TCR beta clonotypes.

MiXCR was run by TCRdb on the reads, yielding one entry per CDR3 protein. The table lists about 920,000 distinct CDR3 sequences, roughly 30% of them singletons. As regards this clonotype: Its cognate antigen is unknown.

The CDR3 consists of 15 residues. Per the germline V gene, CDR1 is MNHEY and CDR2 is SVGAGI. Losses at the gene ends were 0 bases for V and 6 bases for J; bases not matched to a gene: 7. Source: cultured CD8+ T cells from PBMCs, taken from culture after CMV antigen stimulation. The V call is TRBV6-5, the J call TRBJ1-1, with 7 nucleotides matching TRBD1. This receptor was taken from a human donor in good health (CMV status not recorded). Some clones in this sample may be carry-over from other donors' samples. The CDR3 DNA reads TGTGCCAGCAGTTACTCGGGAGGGGGCAAGGCTGAAGCTTTCTTT. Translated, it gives CASSYSGGGKAEAFF.